The clone carrying this T cell receptor beta chain is a singleton in its sample. Tregs were sorted as CD4+CD25+CD127-/low cells. Semi-nested PCR with Nested Universal Primer A followed constant-region reverse priming of full-length variable regions. TCRdb re-derived calls from the 5' RACE reads in MiXCR, one entry per CDR3 protein. The table has approximately 40,000 distinct CDR3 sequences, 22% seen once. After removal of 5 bases from V and 8 bases from J, the junction contained 6 bases not matched to a gene. Germline assignment: CDR1 MDHEN and CDR2 SYDVKM. The CDR3 loop spans 14 amino acids. Specimen: Tregs sorted from blood. The chain joins TRBV28 to TRBJ1-4; 9 bases fit TRBD1. This clonotype originated in a female donor with breast cancer. The chain's CDR3 is CASSTDRGGEKLFF. CDR3 coding DNA: TGTGCCAGCAGTACGGACAGGGGAGGCGAAAAACTGTTTTTT.